One T cell receptor (beta chain) is described in this entry. Its specificity is not known. Sequenced by immunoSEQ multiplex PCR; TCRdb stores in-frame clones only, minus some. The sample lists 70,000 or so clones; around 83% were seen once. The CDR3 runs 15 residues. The V gene end was trimmed by 4 bases and the J gene end by 4 bases; junction bases not matched to a gene: 5. Germline V gives CDR1 LGHNT, CDR2 FRNRAP. The data originate from a study of OX40 agonist ivuxolimab in advanced cancers. Overall study context: In this cohort, patients received ivuxolimab, an agonistic anti-OX40 (CD134) antibody. Of mixed ages from about 23 to 85 and averaging about 65 years, the group was around 78% male.

The study's findings and limits: Relative to CD4+ cells, CD8+ T cells on average had more expanded clones.

This rearrangement joins TRBV12-5 to TRBJ1-3; 9 bases align to TRBD1. Sequences were derived from CD4+ or CD8+ T cells sorted from blood, sampled in a trial of the OX40 agonist ivuxolimab. The clonotype comes from an adult with an advanced solid tumor such as melanoma, head and neck, liver or kidney cancer. The CDR3 sequence: CASGYLGTGGNTIYF. The CDR3 bases are TGTGCTAGTGGTTACCTCGGGACAGGGGGAAACACCATATATTTT.